A selection of T cell receptor beta chains follows, all from one sample in a study of cytomegalovirus exposure and HLA in healthy donors. Here immunoSEQ multiplex PCR was the method, and the copy in TCRdb shows in-frame clones only, minus some. Of 200,000 to 250,000 clones listed, about 80% were seen once; the top ten hold about 0.58%. The sequenced sample consisted of PBMCs. The receptor set was obtained from a woman in her thirties or forties in good health and CMV-seronegative. Both conserved end residues are part of each CDR3. Each record gives: J gene, clone size, D gene, V gene, CDR3 DNA, CDR3 protein. The D gene is left open where the match is weak. Only part of the rows carry a size: once, few, many, or a class if the clone is expanded.

J: TRBJ1-5; size: -; D: TRBD1; V: TRBV27; DNA: TGTGCCAGCAGTCCCGGGACAGGGGCACCGGGCAATCAGCCCCAGCATTTT; CDR3: CASSPGTGAPGNQPQHF
J: TRBJ1-3; size: once; D: -; V: TRBV9; DNA: TGTGCCAGCAGCATGTTCGGGGGAGGGTCTGGAAACACCATATATTTT; CDR3: CASSMFGGGSGNTIYF
J: TRBJ1-4; size: -; D: -; V: TRBV5-8; DNA: TGTGCCAGCAGCTTGGGACGTGGGGGGACTGAAAAACTGTTTTTT; CDR3: CASSLGRGGTEKLFF
J: TRBJ1-6; size: -; D: -; V: TRBV28; DNA: TGTGCCAGCAGTTTAAGGGGAGGGCGGTCACCCCTCCACTTT; CDR3: CASSLRGGRSPLHF
J: TRBJ1-3; size: -; D: -; V: TRBV6-5; DNA: TGTGCCAGCAGTTACTTAGGAGCTGGAAACACCATATATTTT; CDR3: CASSYLGAGNTIYF
J: TRBJ1-3; size: -; D: -; V: TRBV27; DNA: TGTGCCAGCAGCCTGCTCAGGGGAAACACCATATATTTT; CDR3: CASSLLRGNTIYF
J: TRBJ2-2; size: -; D: TRBD1; V: TRBV29-1; DNA: TGCAGCGCCCGACAGGGGATGAGGAACACCGGGGAGCTGTTTTTT; CDR3: CSARQGMRNTGELFF
J: TRBJ2-1; size: -; D: -; V: TRBV30; DNA: TGTGCCTGGATTATAACAGGGAGGGATGAGCAGTTCTTC; CDR3: CAWIITGRDEQFF
J: TRBJ1-2; size: -; D: -; V: TRBV6-4; DNA: TGTGCCAGTCCTATTGAGGTCGCCAACTATGGCTACACCTTC; CDR3: CASPIEVANYGYTF
J: TRBJ2-3; size: -; D: -; V: TRBV9; DNA: TGTGCCAGCAGCGTAGCAGGGAGCACAGATACGCAGTATTTT; CDR3: CASSVAGSTDTQYF
J: TRBJ2-1; size: -; D: TRBD1; V: TRBV9; DNA: TGTGCCAGCAGCTTAACAGGGGTCAGCAGGGAGCAGTTCTTC; CDR3: CASSLTGVSREQFF
J: TRBJ2-7; size: -; D: -; V: TRBV5-1; DNA: TGCGCCAGCAGCTTGGCCGGGTCCATCGCAGAGCAGTACTTC; CDR3: CASSLAGSIAEQYF
J: TRBJ1-1; size: -; D: TRBD1; V: TRBV28; DNA: TGTGCCAGCAGTTTACACCACAGGGGGAACACTGAAGCTTTCTTT; CDR3: CASSLHHRGNTEAFF
J: TRBJ1-5; size: -; D: -; V: TRBV28; DNA: TGTGCCAGCAAATCCCCTGTCCTGACAGCTAGCAATCAGCCCCAGCATTTT; CDR3: CASKSPVLTASNQPQHF
J: TRBJ1-1; size: -; D: -; V: TRBV14; DNA: TGTGCCAGCTGGGGGGGGATGAACACTGAAGCTTTCTTT; CDR3: CASWGGMNTEAFF
J: TRBJ1-2; size: -; D: -; V: TRBV5-4; DNA: TGTGCCAGCAGCTTGTTGCAGGGGATGGAAGGCTACACCTTC; CDR3: CASSLLQGMEGYTF
J: TRBJ1-2; size: -; D: TRBD1; V: TRBV10-2; DNA: TGCGCCAGCAGTGCGTGGGTTGGTGAGGGGGCTCAGGGCTACACCTTC; CDR3: CASSAWVGEGAQGYTF
J: TRBJ1-2; size: -; D: -; V: TRBV7-2; DNA: TGTGCCAGCAGCTTAGGCCGACTGACTAACTATGGCTACACCTTC; CDR3: CASSLGRLTNYGYTF
J: TRBJ2-5; size: -; D: -; V: TRBV7-7; DNA: TGTGCTAGCAGCCAAAACCAGGGGATCGGAGAGACCCAGTACTTC; CDR3: CASSQNQGIGETQYF
J: TRBJ2-3; size: -; D: TRBD1; V: TRBV7-8; DNA: TGTGCCAGCAGCTACTCGCAGGGGGTTGGCACAGATACGCAGTATTTT; CDR3: CASSYSQGVGTDTQYF
J: TRBJ1-3; size: -; D: TRBD1; V: TRBV7-2; DNA: TGTGCCAGCAGCTTCACAACAGGGGAACCAAACACCATATATTTT; CDR3: CASSFTTGEPNTIYF
J: TRBJ2-2; size: -; D: TRBD2; V: TRBV5-1; DNA: TGCGCCACCCAAGTCGGAGCGGGGGGTAACACCGGGGAGCTGTTTTTT; CDR3: CATQVGAGGNTGELFF
J: TRBJ1-2; size: -; D: -; V: TRBV6-5; DNA: TGTGCCACCCAGAGTAGCGGCGACGCCTACACCTTC; CDR3: CATQSSGDAYTF
J: TRBJ1-6; size: -; D: -; V: TRBV5-5; DNA: TGTGCCAGCAGCTACCCGGATTCACCCCTCCACTTT; CDR3: CASSYPDSPLHF
J: TRBJ2-7; size: -; D: -; V: TRBV13; DNA: TGTGCCAGCAGCTTAAGGGGACACCAACGTTTCTCCTACGGGCAGTACTTC; CDR3: CASSLRGHQRFSYGQYF
J: TRBJ1-5; size: -; D: TRBD1; V: TRBV15; DNA: TGTGCCACCAGCAGAGATCTGGTAAGGGGGACAGGGGAACAGCCCCAGCATTTT; CDR3: CATSRDLVRGTGEQPQHF
J: TRBJ2-1; size: -; D: -; V: TRBV5-4; DNA: TGTGCCAGCAGCGCCAGGGAAAGCAATGAGCAGTTCTTC; CDR3: CASSARESNEQFF
J: TRBJ1-3; size: -; D: -; V: TRBV5-6; DNA: TGTGCCAGCAGCTTGTCGACAGTAATTGGAAACACCATATATTTT; CDR3: CASSLSTVIGNTIYF
J: TRBJ1-4; size: -; D: -; V: TRBV27; DNA: TGTGCCAGCAGTTTACGGACCGGGACACGTAATGAAAAACTGTTTTTT; CDR3: CASSLRTGTRNEKLFF
J: TRBJ1-2; size: -; D: -; V: TRBV18; DNA: TGTGCCAGCTCACCAGACAGTAACTATGGCTACACCTTC; CDR3: CASSPDSNYGYTF
J: TRBJ2-1; size: -; D: TRBD2; V: TRBV7-9; DNA: TGTGCCAGCAGCGGTATAGCGGGGGGCCTCCCCAATGAGCAGTTCTTC; CDR3: CASSGIAGGLPNEQFF
J: TRBJ1-2; size: once; D: -; V: TRBV18; DNA: TGTGCCAGCTCACCACTTCGGGGGGCCAACTATGGCTACACCTTC; CDR3: CASSPLRGANYGYTF
J: TRBJ1-6; size: -; D: -; V: TRBV7-9; DNA: TGTGCCAGCAGCTTAGGTCCGGTATCCTATAATTCACCCCTCCACTTT; CDR3: CASSLGPVSYNSPLHF
J: TRBJ1-3; size: -; D: TRBD1; V: TRBV7-2; DNA: TGTGCCAGCAGCTTAGTTGGACAGGGTGGATCTGGAAACACCATATATTTT; CDR3: CASSLVGQGGSGNTIYF
J: TRBJ1-1; size: -; D: TRBD1; V: TRBV29-1; DNA: TGCAGCGTCATGCGAGGACAGGGGACCACTGAAGCTTTCTTT; CDR3: CSVMRGQGTTEAFF
J: TRBJ2-5; size: -; D: TRBD2; V: TRBV7-6; DNA: TGTGCCAGCAGCTTGGGACTAGCCCAAGAGACCCAGTACTTC; CDR3: CASSLGLAQETQYF
J: TRBJ1-1; size: -; D: -; V: TRBV7-3; DNA: TGTGCCAGCAGCTTAGATCAGGGTGAAGCTTTCTTT; CDR3: CASSLDQGEAFF
J: TRBJ1-1; size: -; D: -; V: TRBV28; DNA: TGTGCCACCATGGAGACGGGAAACACTGAAGCTTTCTTT; CDR3: CATMETGNTEAFF
J: TRBJ1-1; size: few; D: -; V: TRBV5-1; DNA: TGCGCCAGCAGCTTCAGGGGAATGAACACTGAAGCTTTCTTT; CDR3: CASSFRGMNTEAFF
J: TRBJ2-1; size: -; D: TRBD1; V: TRBV7-2; DNA: TGTGCCAGCAGCTTAAATTGGGACAGAGATTACAATGAGCAGTTCTTC; CDR3: CASSLNWDRDYNEQFF
J: TRBJ1-1; size: -; D: TRBD1; V: TRBV11-2; DNA: TGTGCCAGCAGCCCGGGAGACAGGGGGCGGTACACTGAAGCTTTCTTT; CDR3: CASSPGDRGRYTEAFF
J: TRBJ1-2; size: -; D: -; V: TRBV6-1; DNA: TGTGCCAACCAACAGGGTGTGGATGGCTACACCTTC; CDR3: CANQQGVDGYTF
J: TRBJ2-2; size: -; D: -; V: TRBV19; DNA: TGTGCCAGTAGTGGGCAGCTCCACACCGGGGAGCTGTTTTTT; CDR3: CASSGQLHTGELFF
J: TRBJ2-7; size: -; D: TRBD2; V: TRBV7-2; DNA: TGTGCCAGCAGCTTTAAATCTAGCGGGGGGGCCTACGAGCAGTACTTC; CDR3: CASSFKSSGGAYEQYF
J: TRBJ2-7; size: -; D: TRBD2; V: TRBV9; DNA: TGTGCCAGCAGCGTAGGCGTCGGGGGGTCCTCCTCCTACGAGCAGTACTTC; CDR3: CASSVGVGGSSSYEQYF